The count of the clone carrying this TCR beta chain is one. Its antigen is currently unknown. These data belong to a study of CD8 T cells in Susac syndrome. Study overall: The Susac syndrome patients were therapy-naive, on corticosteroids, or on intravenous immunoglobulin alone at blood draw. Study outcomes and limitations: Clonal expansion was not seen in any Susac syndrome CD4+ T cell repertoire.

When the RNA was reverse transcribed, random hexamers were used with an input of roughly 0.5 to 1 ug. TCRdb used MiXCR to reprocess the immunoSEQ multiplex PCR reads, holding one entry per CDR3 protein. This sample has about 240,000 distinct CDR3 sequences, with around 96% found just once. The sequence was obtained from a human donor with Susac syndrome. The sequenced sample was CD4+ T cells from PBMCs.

For the CDR3, the DNA is TGCAGCGGGGCGACAGTCTACACCGGGGAGCTGTTTTTT. This sequence encodes CSGATVYTGELFF. This rearrangement joins TRBV29-1 to TRBJ2-2, with a possible D match to TRBD1 (5 bases). Between the trimmed V and J ends, which lost 7 bases and 3 bases, there was a span of 12 bases. CDR1 is SQVTM, CDR2 ANQGSEA, per germline. The CDR3 consists of 13 residues.